These 20 T cell receptor beta chains were all obtained from the same sample, sequenced in a study of cytomegalovirus exposure and HLA in healthy donors. The primer mix had 60 Vbeta and 13 Jbeta primers. Repertoires were generated with immunoSEQ multiplex PCR, while TCRdb's copy carries only in-frame clones and drops some. The sample table includes about 70,000 clones. The sequenced sample was PBMCs. These receptors all stem from a female donor in good health and CMV-seropositive.

The rearrangement uses TRBV2 and TRBJ2-3; TRBD2 matches 7 bases. Trimming removed 5 bases from V and 2 bases from J; junction bases left unmatched: 7. The CDR3 sequence is 15 residues long. Germline CDR1 is SNHLY and CDR2 is FYNNEI. This CDR3 reads CASSRSGAYTDTQYF. CDR3 coding DNA: TGTGCCAGCAGTAGGAGCGGGGCATACACAGATACGCAGTATTTT.

The CDR3 here is CASRGDRGVMNTEAFF. The CDR3 DNA sequence: TGTGCCAGCAGGGGCGACAGGGGGGTCATGAACACTGAAGCTTTCTTT. The chain joins TRBV2 to TRBJ1-1; TRBD1 matches 9 bases. CDR1 SNHLY and CDR2 FYNNEI come from the germline V gene. The junction had 8 bases not matched to a gene; V was cut back by 6 bases and J by 0 bases. CDR3 length: 16 amino acids.

The CDR3 DNA follows: TGTGCCAGCAAACTAGCGGGAGTTGGCAATGAGCAGTTCTTC. This sequence encodes CASKLAGVGNEQFF. V and J are TRBV19 and TRBJ2-1; 11 nucleotides line up with TRBD2. This CDR3 has 14 amino acids. Germline loops: CDR1 LNHDA, CDR2 SQIVND (reference sequence). J was trimmed by 6 bases and V by 9 bases; bases with no gene match: 7.

This chain links TRBV7-4 with TRBJ1-1; tentative D call: TRBD1 (5 bases). V was cut by 4 bases and J by 2 bases, with 14 bases left in between. The CDR3 is 15 amino acids. Germline CDR1 and CDR2: SGHVT and SQSDAQ. The CDR3 sequence is CASSSLPTVNTEAFF. The DNA of the CDR3 is TGTGCCAGCAGCTCCCTCCCGACAGTCAACACTGAAGCTTTCTTT.

The chain links TRBV6-1 to TRBJ2-7, with TRBD2 matching 7 bases. This CDR3 contains 15 residues. CDR1 and CDR2 from the germline V gene are MNHNS and SASEGT. The V gene end was trimmed by 3 bases and the J gene end by 5 bases; junction bases not matched to a gene: 10. In DNA, the CDR3 is TGTGCCAGCAGTGATCGGCGGGGAGGGTTGAACGAGCAGTACTTC. Amino acids: CASSDRRGGLNEQYF.

The V and J genes are TRBV5-1 and TRBJ1-1; 7 nucleotides agree with TRBD1. The CDR3 consists of 14 residues. The germline V gene has CDR1 SGHRS and CDR2 YFSETQ. V lost 2 bases, J lost 1 base, and 2 bases stayed unmatched. CDR3 DNA: TGCGCCAGCAGCTTCGACAGGGCGAACACTGAAGCTTTCTTT. This sequence encodes CASSFDRANTEAFF. Looking up the rest from reference TRBV5-1 and TRBJ1-1 gives the full variable domain: KAGVTQTPRYLIKTRGQQVTLSCSPISGHRSVSWYQQTPGQGLQFLFEYFSETQRNKGNFPGRFSGRQFSNSRSEMNVSTLELGDSALYLCASSFDRANTEAFFGQGTRLTVV.

The V gene is TRBV4-1, the J gene TRBJ1-2, with a weak D call TRBD1 (5 bases). The germline V gene encodes CDR1 MGHRA and CDR2 YSYEKL. Trimming left V 4 bases short and J 4 bases short, with 13 bases between. The CDR3 covers 14 residues. CDR3 in amino acids: CASSPGRGGYGYTF. CDR3 coding DNA: TGCGCCAGCAGCCCGGGTAGGGGTGGCTATGGCTACACCTTC.

The chain employs TRBV2 and TRBJ2-7; TRBD1 is a possible D gene (6 bases). This CDR3 is built from 13 residues. CDR1 is SNHLY and CDR2 is FYNNEI in the germline V gene. Trimming took off 3 bases at V and 6 bases at J, with 12 bases between the two ends. The CDR3: CASSDRVRGEQYF. The CDR3 DNA reads TGTGCCAGCAGTGACAGGGTCAGGGGCGAGCAGTACTTC. The full variable domain, rest sourced from reference TRBV2 and TRBJ2-7, is EPEVTQTPSHQVTQMGQEVILRCVPISNHLYFYWYRQILGQKVEFLVSFYNNEISEKSEIFDDQFSVERPDGSNFTLKIRSTKLEDSAMYFCASSDRVRGEQYFGPGTRLTVT.

V gene TRBV9 combines with J gene TRBJ2-7; 8 positions match TRBD1. CDR1 is SGDLS and CDR2 is YYNGEE in the germline V gene. J gave up 3 bases and V 0 bases, and 5 bases lay outside the gene matches. The CDR3 length is 15 residues. CDR3 sequence reads: CASSVGRGPDYEQYF. The CDR3 bases are TGTGCCAGCAGCGTAGGCAGGGGGCCGGACTACGAGCAGTACTTC.

The rearrangement links TRBV5-1 to TRBJ2-7; a possible D gene is TRBD1 (5 bases). CDR1 is SGHRS and CDR2 is YFSETQ in the germline V gene. The CDR3 has 17 amino acids. V was clipped by 0 bases and J by 2 bases, with 18 bases between them. CDR3 residues: CASSLDTSGALPYEQYF. CDR3 nucleotide sequence: TGCGCCAGCAGCTTGGATACCAGTGGGGCCTTACCCTACGAGCAGTACTTC.

The rearrangement links TRBV29-1 to TRBJ2-3; D call uncertain. In germline, CDR1 is SQVTM, CDR2 ANQGSEA. This CDR3 is 11 amino acids long. Deletions cut 6 bases from V and 3 bases from J, with 7 bases between. The CDR3: CSVGETDTQYF. In DNA form, the CDR3 reads TGCAGCGTAGGAGAGACAGATACGCAGTATTTT.

The V and J genes are TRBV7-9 and TRBJ2-7; possibly TRBD1 for D (5 bases). The CDR3 contains 13 residues. V shed 4 bases and J shed 5 bases, with 12 bases lying between them. Germline CDR1 SEHNR, CDR2 FQNEAQ (reference sequence). The CDR3 DNA sequence: TGTGCCAGCAGCTCAAGCCTGGGGCACGAGCAGTACTTC. It encodes CASSSSLGHEQYF. The entire variable domain, with the rest obtained from reference TRBV7-9 and TRBJ2-7, is as follows: DTGVSQNPRHKITKRGQNVTFRCDPISEHNRLYWYRQTLGQGPEFLTYFQNEAQLEKSRLLSDRFSAERPKGSFSTLEIQRTEQGDSAMYLCASSSSLGHEQYFGPGTRLTVT.

This rearrangement joins TRBV5-1 to TRBJ2-5; TRBD2 matches 9 bases. V shed 0 bases, J shed 5 bases, and the junction held 8 bases outside the gene matches. The CDR3 spans 16 residues. CDR1 is SGHRS and CDR2 is YFSETQ in the germline V gene. The CDR3 bases are TGCGCCAGCAGCTTGGCCGTCTCTAGCGGGAAGGAGACCCAGTACTTC. Residues: CASSLAVSSGKETQYF. The entire variable domain, with the rest obtained from reference TRBV5-1 and TRBJ2-5, is as follows: KAGVTQTPRYLIKTRGQQVTLSCSPISGHRSVSWYQQTPGQGLQFLFEYFSETQRNKGNFPGRFSGRQFSNSRSEMNVSTLELGDSALYLCASSLAVSSGKETQYFGPGTRLLVL.

The chain recombines TRBV6-1 with TRBJ2-1, with 8 bases that match TRBD2. From germline, CDR1 is MNHNS and CDR2 SASEGT. Trimming took 8 bases from V and 4 from J; bases not matched to a gene: 10. The CDR3 is 15 amino acids. The CDR3 is CASDPKAGGYNEQFF. CDR3 nucleotides: TGTGCCAGCGACCCAAAGGCGGGAGGTTACAATGAGCAGTTCTTC.

This chain uses TRBV4-3 with TRBJ2-7; TRBD1 agrees at 9 bases. V was pared by 3 bases and J by 7 bases, with 10 bases of the junction left unmatched. This CDR3 comprises 15 residues. The V gene's germline CDR1 is LGHNA and CDR2 YSLEER. CDR3 sequence: CASSHRTGEASEQYF. CDR3 DNA: TGCGCCAGCAGCCATAGGACAGGGGAGGCTAGTGAGCAGTACTTC.

The rearrangement joins TRBV4-3 to TRBJ2-1; D possibly corresponds to TRBD1 (5 bases). The CDR3 loop spans 15 amino acids. The germline V gene encodes CDR1 LGHNA and CDR2 YSLEER. V shed 0 bases and J shed 8 bases, with 14 bases lying between them. CDR3 residues: CASSQDLGVGDEQFF. For the CDR3, the DNA is TGCGCCAGCAGCCAAGATTTAGGGGTGGGTGATGAGCAGTTCTTC.

This chain links TRBV5-1 with TRBJ2-7, with 8 bases aligning to TRBD1. This CDR3 is 13 amino acids long. J lost 2 bases, V lost 7 bases, and 5 bases had no gene match. Germline CDR1 reads SGHRS; CDR2 reads YFSETQ. Here the CDR3 reads CASSIQGAYEQYF. CDR3 nucleotide sequence: TGCGCCAGCTCAATACAGGGGGCCTACGAGCAGTACTTC.

The chain carries TRBV29-1 and TRBJ2-4, with D perhaps TRBD2 (5 bases). The CDR3 contains 13 residues. Germline CDR1 and CDR2: SQVTM and ANQGSEA. The V and J ends lost 6 bases and 5 bases respectively, with 14 bases between them. As DNA, the CDR3 is TGCAGCGTGAAATTAATGAGGGAAAACATTCAGTACTTC. It encodes CSVKLMRENIQYF.

CDR3 sequence (DNA): TGCGCCAGCAGCCAAGTAGGACCGGGAGAAGGCTACACCTTC. Amino acid sequence: CASSQVGPGEGYTF. The rearrangement uses TRBV4-1 and TRBJ1-2; D is unresolved. The V end was cut by 1 base, the J end by 8 bases, with 14 bases between. The CDR3 covers 14 residues. Per the germline V gene, CDR1 is MGHRA and CDR2 is YSYEKL.

A remark on this clone: In the same sample, other DNA sequences code for this CDR3. V and J are TRBV7-2 and TRBJ1-5; 8 nucleotides agree with TRBD1. From germline, CDR1 is SGHTA and CDR2 FQGNSA. This CDR3 region has 13 residues. V lost 5 bases to trimming and J lost 7 bases; unmatched junction nucleotides: 4. CDR3 sequence: CASSPPGGQPQHF. The CDR3 DNA sequence: TGTGCCAGCAGCCCGCCAGGGGGCCAGCCCCAGCATTTT.